A selection of T cell receptor beta chains follows, all from one sample in a study of cytomegalovirus exposure and HLA in healthy donors. The data were produced by immunoSEQ multiplex PCR, yet TCRdb's version contains in-frame clones alone and is incomplete. The sample includes a few hundred thousand clones, approximately 88% of them seen just once. The sample consisted of PBMCs. The receptors come from a woman younger than 45 in good health and CMV-seropositive. Both conserved end residues are part of each CDR3. The order of the fields is J gene, clone size, V gene, D gene, CDR3 DNA, CDR3 protein. A D gene is named only where the DNA matches it firmly. The listing skips clone size in some rows; elsewhere it reads once, few, many or a size class.

>TRBJ2-1|.|TRBV30|TRBD2
TGTGCCTGGACTAGCGGGAGGGCCGGTAATGAGCAGTTCTTC
CAWTSGRAGNEQFF
>TRBJ2-1|.|TRBV7-3|TRBD2
TGTGCCAGCAGCTCAAGGGGAGGGCCGGGCGACAATGAGCAGTTCTTC
CASSSRGGPGDNEQFF
>TRBJ1-1|.|TRBV11-3|.
TGTGCCAGCAGCTTGGGATCCGGGGCAGACACTGAAGCTTTCTTT
CASSLGSGADTEAFF
>TRBJ1-2|.|TRBV28|TRBD1
TGTGCCAGCAGTCCCGGGACAGCTTCAGCTAACTATGGCTACACCTTC
CASSPGTASANYGYTF
>TRBJ2-2|.|TRBV7-3|.
TGTGCCAGCAGTCTCCGGGCCCCCTTTCCCGCCGGGGAGCTGTTTTTT
CASSLRAPFPAGELFF
>TRBJ2-7|.|TRBV4-1|.
TGCGCCAGCCGGGGCAATTCCTACGAGCAGTACTTC
CASRGNSYEQYF
>TRBJ2-7|.|TRBV19|.
TGTGCCAGTAGTATAGACTTCGCCTACGAGCAGTACTTC
CASSIDFAYEQYF
>TRBJ1-5|.|TRBV27|.
TGTGCCAGCAGTTTAGCCGCTGGGGGTCAGCCCCAGCATTTT
CASSLAAGGQPQHF
>TRBJ1-2|few|TRBV20-1|.
TGCAGTGCTGTCACCCATGGCTACACCTTC
CSAVTHGYTF
>TRBJ2-5|.|TRBV5-6|TRBD1
TGTGCCAGCAGCCTGGACAGGGGCTATGACCAAGAGACCCAGTACTTC
CASSLDRGYDQETQYF
>TRBJ2-1|.|TRBV30|.
TGTGCCTGGAGTGTGGCCGGCGAGCAGTTCTTC
CAWSVAGEQFF
>TRBJ2-1|.|TRBV6-5|.
TGTGCCAGCAGTTACACTCTCTACAATGAGCAGTTCTTC
CASSYTLYNEQFF
>TRBJ2-5|.|TRBV5-1|TRBD2
TGCGCCAGCAGCCTAGGGACTAGCGGGAGGGCCTTCCCAGAGACCCAGTACTTC
CASSLGTSGRAFPETQYF
>TRBJ2-7|.|TRBV30|TRBD1
TGTGCCTGGAGTCCTTGGACAGGGGTCTACGAGCAGTACTTC
CAWSPWTGVYEQYF
>TRBJ2-1|.|TRBV30|.
TGTGCCTGGAGTCGGCGACTAGATTACAATGAGCAGTTCTTC
CAWSRRLDYNEQFF
>TRBJ2-7|.|TRBV6-5|.
TGTGCCAGCAGTTCACGAGGGGCCCGCGAGCAGTACTTC
CASSSRGAREQYF
>TRBJ2-7|.|TRBV13|TRBD2
TGTGCCAGCAGCTCCTGGGTAGCGGGGTCCTACGAGCAGTACTTC
CASSSWVAGSYEQYF
>TRBJ1-1|.|TRBV7-3|.
TGTGCCAGCAGCTTAAAGTGGGACACTGAAGCTTTCTTT
CASSLKWDTEAFF
>TRBJ2-6|.|TRBV9|.
TGTGCCAGCTCCCGGTTTGGGGCCAACGTCCTGACTTTC
CASSRFGANVLTF